The rows below give T cell receptor beta chains drawn from one sample of a study of T-cell memory formation after mild COVID-19. TCRdb analysed the 5' RACE reads with MiXCR anew, one entry per CDR3 protein. The sample records around 65,000 distinct CDR3 sequences, about 9.4% being singletons. Material: PBMCs or a T cell subset sorted from them (not recorded which). The receptor source for this set is a man aged 18 to 29 who had mild COVID-19 (a few samples of this study predate the infection). Cell type and time point are not known. CDR3s include the opening cysteine and the closing phenylalanine or tryptophan. D genes are given only for firm matches. Not all rows give a size; the values are once, few, many and, for expanded clones, a class.

j_call,d_call,clone_size,v_call,cdr3_nt,cdr3_aa
TRBJ2-3,TRBD2,few,TRBV7-2,TGTGCCAGCAGCTTAGGGCCCTGGGGGGGGAACACAGATACGCAGTATTTT,CASSLGPWGGNTDTQYF
TRBJ2-3,TRBD2,NA,TRBV6-5,TGTGCCAGCAGTTATTATGGAGCGGGGGGCTGGACAGATACGCAGTATTTT,CASSYYGAGGWTDTQYF
TRBJ2-2,NA,many,TRBV4-3,TGCGCCAGCAGCCAAGAGGACAGCTCAGACTCGAACACCGGGGAGCTGTTTTTT,CASSQEDSSDSNTGELFF
TRBJ2-1,TRBD1,few,TRBV20-1,TGCAGTGCTGCACAGGGGTCCCCCTACAATGAGCAGTTCTTC,CSAAQGSPYNEQFF
TRBJ2-3,NA,NA,TRBV2,TGTGCCAGCAGCCGCACTCCTTCGACAGCAACCACAGATACGCAGTATTTT,CASSRTPSTATTDTQYF
TRBJ2-5,NA,NA,TRBV7-2,TGTGCCAGCAACTGGAGGGGGCTCGGAGAGACCCAGTACTTC,CASNWRGLGETQYF
TRBJ2-4,NA,many,TRBV12-3/TRBV12-4,TGTGCCAGCAAATTAAGGGGGTCTGTTGACATTCAGTACTTC,CASKLRGSVDIQYF
TRBJ1-1,NA,NA,TRBV7-9,TGTGCCAGCAGCGAAACCCTGAACACTGAAGCTTTCTTT,CASSETLNTEAFF
TRBJ2-7,TRBD1,few,TRBV5-6,TGTGCCAGCGGCATTGACAGGGGACAACACGAGCAGTACTTC,CASGIDRGQHEQYF
TRBJ2-5,NA,NA,TRBV10-2,TGCGCCAGCAAAACGGGGGGCGAGGAGACCCAGTACTTC,CASKTGGEETQYF
TRBJ1-6,NA,NA,TRBV11-2,TGTGCCAGCAGCTTTGGGGGTGGGAATTCACCCCTCCACTTT,CASSFGGGNSPLHF
TRBJ2-3,TRBD1,NA,TRBV5-1,TGCGCCAGCAGCAGGGACAGGGGTGTTAGGGGCACAGATACGCAGTATTTT,CASSRDRGVRGTDTQYF
TRBJ2-1,TRBD2,NA,TRBV4-3,TGCGCCAGCAGCCAAGGGAGGCCAGCGGGGGGTCGGTACAATGAGCAGTTCTTC,CASSQGRPAGGRYNEQFF
TRBJ2-1,TRBD1,few,TRBV5-1,TGCGCCAGCAGCGCAAAGACAGGGGGAGGTGTCAATGAGCAGTTCTTC,CASSAKTGGGVNEQFF
TRBJ2-3,NA,few,TRBV5-1,TGCGCCAGCAGCTTTCGGGGTTTCACAGATACGCAGTATTTT,CASSFRGFTDTQYF
TRBJ2-2,NA,few,TRBV30,TGTGCCTGGAGTGTAGTAAGCACCGGGGAGCTGTTTTTT,CAWSVVSTGELFF
TRBJ2-1,TRBD2,few,TRBV7-7,TGTGCTAGCAGCACTGGGACTAGCGGACGCACTGAGCAGTTCTTC,CASSTGTSGRTEQFF
TRBJ2-3,TRBD1,many,TRBV5-1,TGCGCCAGCACAAGGACAGGGGGCGACACAGATACGCAGTATTTT,CASTRTGGDTDTQYF
TRBJ2-3,TRBD2,many,TRBV29-1,TGCAGCGTCGAGCGGGGGCGCACAGATACGCAGTATTTT,CSVERGRTDTQYF
TRBJ2-6,NA,NA,TRBV6-2/TRBV6-3,TGTGCCACCTCTGGGGCCAACGTCCTGACTTTC,CATSGANVLTF
TRBJ2-3,NA,few,TRBV5-6,TGTGCCAGCAGCTTGCCCGCGGGGGCCACAGATACGCAGTATTTT,CASSLPAGATDTQYF
TRBJ2-7,TRBD2,NA,TRBV5-6,TGTGCCAGCAGCTTACTACGACTAGCGTACTACGAGCAGTACTTC,CASSLLRLAYYEQYF
TRBJ1-3,NA,few,TRBV20-1,TGCAGTGCTAGAACGGACAGTAGGTCTGGAAACACCATATATTTT,CSARTDSRSGNTIYF
TRBJ2-3,TRBD2,many,TRBV12-3/TRBV12-4,TGTGCCAGCAGTCCTAGCGGGGGGGCCGCAGATACGCAGTATTTT,CASSPSGGAADTQYF
TRBJ1-2,TRBD1,NA,TRBV29-1,TGCAGCGTTTCCGGACAGGGGGCAGGCACCTTC,CSVSGQGAGTF
TRBJ1-6,TRBD1,NA,TRBV9,TGTGCCAGCAGCGTCTCCGGGACAGGGAAGGATTCACCCCTCCACTTT,CASSVSGTGKDSPLHF
TRBJ2-2,TRBD1,few,TRBV7-9,TGTGCCAGCAGCCGAGACAGGGCTGGCACCGGGGAGCTGTTTTTT,CASSRDRAGTGELFF
TRBJ1-2,NA,few,TRBV9,TGTGCCAGCAGGAAGAACGACGGGTATGGCTACACCTTC,CASRKNDGYGYTF
TRBJ1-1,NA,NA,TRBV20-1,TGCAGTGCGGGCGGCCACCGTAATGAAGCTTTCTTT,CSAGGHRNEAFF
TRBJ2-1,NA,NA,TRBV9,TGTGCCAGCAGCGCCCGACTCTTCGGGAATGAGCAGTTCTTC,CASSARLFGNEQFF
TRBJ1-1,TRBD1,NA,TRBV12-3/TRBV12-4,TGTGCCAGCAGCAGAAGGGGGCGGGACACTGAAGCTTTCTTT,CASSRRGRDTEAFF
TRBJ2-7,TRBD2,NA,TRBV7-9,TGTGCCAGCAGCGCCCCAGCGGGGGATGTGGAGTACTTC,CASSAPAGDVEYF
TRBJ1-5,NA,NA,TRBV3-1,TGTGACAGCAGCCAAGGGGTAGCAGAACAGCCCCAGCATTTT,CDSSQGVAEQPQHF
TRBJ2-4,TRBD1,few,TRBV7-9,TGTGCCAGCAGCTTGGGGACAGCAAGGAACATTCAGTACTTC,CASSLGTARNIQYF
TRBJ2-2,TRBD2,NA,TRBV7-2,TGTGCCAGCAGCTTGGGGCTGACTAGCGGGGGTCCGAACACCGGGGAGCTGTTTTTT,CASSLGLTSGGPNTGELFF
TRBJ1-2,TRBD1,NA,TRBV5-6,TGTGCCAGCAGCGCGAGGACAGGGAGCTATGGCTACACCTTC,CASSARTGSYGYTF
TRBJ2-4,TRBD1,many,TRBV10-3,TGTGCCATCAGTGATAACAGGGGGTCCAACATTCAGTACTTC,CAISDNRGSNIQYF
TRBJ2-4,TRBD1,NA,TRBV5-1,TGCGCCAGCAGCGATCAGGGGGCGAACATTCAGTACTTC,CASSDQGANIQYF
TRBJ2-3,NA,many,TRBV7-9,TGTGCCAGCAGCTTCGAAGGCAGAGCTCGCACAGATACGCAGTATTTT,CASSFEGRARTDTQYF
TRBJ2-3,TRBD1,many,TRBV5-1,TGCGCCAGCAGCGCCACGGGACAGGGACCCAATACGCAGTATTTT,CASSATGQGPNTQYF
TRBJ1-2,NA,few,TRBV5-1,TGCGCCAGCAGCTTCGGGGAAACCCCTGGCTACACCTTC,CASSFGETPGYTF